A single sample is the source of the 12 T cell receptor beta chains below, sequenced in a study of cytomegalovirus exposure and HLA in healthy donors. The protocol was immunoSEQ multiplex PCR, while the TCRdb copy is restricted to in-frame clones and leaves out a portion. The repertoire holds more than 120,000 clones, with roughly 90% as singletons. Sample: PBMCs. Receptor source: a man younger than 35 in good health and CMV-seropositive.

This clone was seen a handful of times. V is TRBV2 and J is TRBJ2-1; 9 bases are shared with TRBD2. The J segment lost 2 bases and the V segment lost 4 bases, leaving 15 bases of the junction unmatched. The CDR3 runs 19 residues. Germline loops: CDR1 SNHLY, CDR2 FYNNEI. CDR3 sequence reads: CASSATGLASATTYNEQFF. The CDR3 coding sequence is TGTGCCAGCAGTGCAACGGGACTAGCCTCCGCGACGACCTACAATGAGCAGTTCTTC.

This chain connects TRBV7-9 to TRBJ1-1; 7 bases fit TRBD1. The germline CDR1 and CDR2 sequences are SEHNR and FQNEAQ (reference sequence). The V gene end was trimmed by 1 base and the J gene end by 0 bases; junction bases not matched to a gene: 2. The CDR3 loop spans 15 amino acids. The CDR3 coding sequence is TGTGCCAGCAGCTTAGATGACAGGGTGAACACTGAAGCTTTCTTT. Protein product: CASSLDDRVNTEAFF.

The chain joins TRBV11-1 to TRBJ2-7, with D possibly matching TRBD1 (5 bases). V lost 5 bases to trimming and J lost 2 bases, with 7 bases between them. CDR1 and CDR2 from the germline V gene are SGHAT and FQDESV (reference sequence). CDR3 length equals 12 residues. CDR3 sequence reads: CASSLDTYEQYF. The CDR3 region has the DNA TGTGCCAGCAGCCTGGACACCTACGAGCAGTACTTC.

This chain connects TRBV21-1 to TRBJ2-3; TRBD2 was called by the table and not checked on the DNA. TRBV21-1 is a listed pseudogene. The CDR3 is 14 residues long. The CDR3 sequence: CASSTGLAADTQYF. Here the CDR3 DNA reads TGTGCCAGCAGCACCGGACTAGCCGCAGATACGCAGTATTTT.

This chain connects TRBV11-2 to TRBJ2-7; TRBD1 is a possible D gene (6 bases). The CDR3 is 13 amino acids. From germline, CDR1 is SGHAT and CDR2 FQNNGV. Between the trimmed V and J ends, which lost 5 bases and 0 bases, there was a span of 8 bases. The CDR3, as DNA: TGTGCCAGCAGCGGCAGGGGCTCCTACGAGCAGTACTTC. It yields the protein CASSGRGSYEQYF.

The J gene is TRBJ1-1, the V gene TRBV5-1; D gene unclear. Germline CDR1 reads SGHRS; CDR2 reads YFSETQ. The CDR3 is 13 residues long. V was pared by 5 bases and J by 2 bases, with 10 bases between. CDR3 region: CASREGGNTEAFF. DNA of the CDR3: TGCGCCAGCAGAGAGGGCGGAAACACTGAAGCTTTCTTT.

This sequence joins TRBV7-9 and TRBJ1-1; a possible D gene is TRBD1 (5 bases). The CDR3 contains 14 residues. The germline gives CDR1 SEHNR, CDR2 FQNEAQ (reference sequence). V was shortened by 5 bases and J by 5 bases, with 15 bases between the two germline ends. This CDR3 reads CASSPNWGRTEAFF. In nucleotides, the CDR3 is TGTGCCAGCAGCCCGAATTGGGGGAGGACTGAAGCTTTCTTT.

V usage is TRBV29-1 and J usage is TRBJ1-2; 9 nucleotides match TRBD1. Germline V gives CDR1 SQVTM, CDR2 ANQGSEA. The CDR3 spans 12 residues. Trimming cost V 7 bases and J 6 bases; bases outside gene matches: 6. The DNA for the CDR3 is TGCAGCGCCGAGGGACAGGGAGATGGCTACACCTTC. Translated, it gives CSAEGQGDGYTF.

The chain has TRBV6-1 and TRBJ2-1; 7 bases are a match to TRBD1. The length of the CDR3 is 14 residues. Germline-derived CDR1 and CDR2 are MNHNS and SASEGT. Trimming at V came to 7 bases and at J to 4 bases, leaving 7 bases not matched to a gene. The CDR3: CASTPGQVYNEQFF. As DNA, the CDR3 is TGTGCCAGCACCCCCGGACAGGTTTACAATGAGCAGTTCTTC.

The rearrangement joins TRBV7-2 to TRBJ2-7, with no clear D. Germline lookup yields CDR1 SGHTA and CDR2 FQGNSA. The ends were cut back, 2 bases at V and 6 bases at J, with 8 bases in the middle. The CDR3 has 12 residues. CDR3 in amino acids: CASSLYQREQYF. The CDR3 DNA follows: TGTGCCAGCAGCTTATACCAGCGCGAGCAGTACTTC.

The chain has TRBV2 and TRBJ1-4; D not resolved. The CDR3 runs to 13 residues. CDR1 is SNHLY and CDR2 is FYNNEI in the germline V gene. V was trimmed by 5 bases and J by 8 bases, leaving 12 bases between them. The CDR3 protein is CASSQDGREKLFF. The CDR3 DNA reads as TGTGCCAGCAGTCAGGACGGGAGGGAAAAACTGTTTTTT.

The V call is TRBV29-1, the J call TRBJ2-5, with 7 nucleotides matching TRBD1. CDR1 and CDR2 (germline): SQVTM, ANQGSEA. The CDR3 is 13 amino acids. After removal of 7 bases from V and 5 bases from J, the junction contained 10 bases not matched to a gene. CDR3 loop: CSGRQGQGETQYF. CDR3 nucleotides: TGCAGCGGTAGACAGGGTCAGGGGGAGACCCAGTACTTC.